This note documents a single TCR beta chain sequence. The data belong to a study of blood T cell repertoires in COVID-19. About the study: Some COVID-19 samples were acute and others convalescent; all came from the United States, Italy and Spain. PBMCs, B-cell-depleted T cells, or T cells provided the cDNA or gDNA that made up the material.

J gave up 4 bases and V 3 bases, and 5 bases lay outside the gene matches. The CDR3 covers 15 residues. Germline V gives CDR1 MDHEN, CDR2 SYDVKM. As handled by the study authors: Amplification of reference gene primers was used by the study to estimate nucleated cell counts. TCRdb's copy holds only in-frame clones and misses some; the assay was immunoSEQ multiplex PCR. The V and J calls and clone size come from that table; D and trimming were worked out from the DNA. This repertoire shows 250,000 to 350,000 clones, about 90% found once; its top ten account for 2.2%. Sequenced input: peripheral blood. This TCR was recovered from a woman between 45 and 65 years old who had recovered from COVID-19. The rearrangement links TRBV28 to TRBJ2-2; TRBD1 agrees at 7 bases. CDR3 region: CASSLQTGPTGELFF. In DNA, the CDR3 is TGTGCCAGCAGTTTGCAGACAGGGCCCACCGGGGAGCTGTTTTTT.